This T cell receptor beta chain appears in the sequencing data of a study of blood T cell repertoires in COVID-19. The overall study: From T cells, B-cell-depleted T cells, or PBMCs came the material, which was cDNA or gDNA.

This clone was seen a handful of times. Clones were read by immunoSEQ multiplex PCR, and TCRdb kept only the in-frame ones, dropping some. The sample lists some 270,000 clones; about 89% were seen once. With 0 bases removed from V and 8 bases from J, the gap between germline ends came to 10 bases. The CDR3 contains 13 residues. Germline V gene data show CDR1 as MGHDK and CDR2 as SYGVNS. The source is an older woman who had recovered from COVID-19. V and J are TRBV25-1 and TRBJ1-2; TRBD1 is a possible D gene (5 bases). Sequencing input: peripheral blood. The CDR3 region is CASSEYYRGGYTF. For the CDR3, the DNA is TGTGCCAGCAGTGAATATTATAGGGGCGGCTACACCTTC.